Below, 6 T cell receptor beta chains from the same sample are listed, as sequenced in a study of T cells after yellow fever vaccination. TCRdb fed the 5' RACE reads into MiXCR, producing one record per CDR3 protein. The sample consists of nearly 550,000 distinct CDR3 sequences, 19% of them appearing once. Source: PBMCs, taken 15 days after the yellow fever booster vaccination. These receptors were taken from a man aged 30-40 years who received the YFV17D yellow fever vaccine.

This clonotype came up a few times. This chain links TRBV18 with TRBJ1-3; D is unresolved. The germline V gene has CDR1 KGHSH and CDR2 LQKENI. Deletions cut 2 bases from V and 3 bases from J, with 8 bases between. The CDR3 spans 14 residues. The CDR3 DNA sequence: TGTGCCAGCTCACCAGGTGATGGTGGAAACACCATATATTTT. Translation: CASSPGDGGNTIYF.

This clonotype turned up a few times. This chain joins TRBV12-3 or TRBV12-4 and TRBJ2-1; 14 bases are a match to TRBD2. J was trimmed by 2 bases and V by 8 bases; bases with no gene match: 11. The CDR3 consists of 18 residues. In DNA, the CDR3 is TGTGCCAGCCAAGCCCCTGGGACTAGCGGGAGAGCCTACAATGAGCAGTTCTTC. As protein: CASQAPGTSGRAYNEQFF.

The V and J genes are TRBV12-3 or TRBV12-4 and TRBJ2-1; TRBD2 aligns across 9 bases. The V and J ends lost 2 bases and 6 bases, in that order; junction bases with no gene match: 11. This CDR3 comprises 17 residues. The chain's CDR3 is CASSLSPLASGANEQFF. The DNA of the CDR3 is TGTGCCAGCAGTTTATCCCCTTTGGCTAGCGGGGCCAATGAGCAGTTCTTC.

The V call is TRBV13, the J call TRBJ2-3, with D possibly TRBD2 on 5 matching bases. The CDR3 has 16 residues. Trimming pared 5 bases from V and 2 bases from J, leaving 17 bases between. CDR1 PRHDT and CDR2 FYEKMQ come from the germline V gene (reference sequence). CDR3 sequence: CASSPPRGSATDTQYF. The CDR3 DNA reads TGTGCCAGCAGCCCTCCCCGGGGTAGCGCCACAGATACGCAGTATTTT.

This clonotype was seen only a few times. The gene calls are TRBV5-1 and TRBJ2-3; 7 nucleotides match TRBD1. The ends lost 1 base at V and 4 bases at J; junction bases unmatched: 3. The CDR3 runs to 14 residues. Germline CDR1 SGHRS, CDR2 YFSETQ. The CDR3 protein is CASSLMTGPDTQYF. CDR3 sequence (DNA): TGCGCCAGCAGCTTGATGACAGGGCCAGATACGCAGTATTTT.

This clonotype was seen more than once but under ten times. The V gene is TRBV6-1, the J gene TRBJ2-2; 14 bases are shared with TRBD2. CDR1 MNHNS and CDR2 SASEGT come from the germline V gene. The CDR3 runs 17 residues. V was clipped by 6 bases and J by 0 bases; unmatched bases: 3. Here the CDR3 reads CASRGTSGSTNTGELFF. The CDR3, as DNA: TGTGCCAGCAGGGGGACTAGCGGGAGTACGAACACCGGGGAGCTGTTTTTT.